This T cell receptor beta chain came from a study of T-cell reconstitution after alpha-beta-depleted transplantation in children (dated by TCRdb to about 2016). In the study overall: Using TCR repertoire profiling, the study followed T-cell immune reconstitution in a quantitative way in children after TCRalphabeta/CD19-depleted allogeneic hematopoietic cell transplantation.

In the case of this clonotype: Its antigen specificity is not known. The sample holds no much larger clone one base away, and base qualities are not on file.

What the authors observed across the whole study: Over the following months the frequencies of hyperexpanded clones went down, and after one year T-cell counts and TCRbeta diversity were mostly credited to newly produced T cells. The apparently early recovery of alphabetaT-cell counts about two months after transplant reportedly depended on only several hundred rapidly expanded clones that came from non-depleted graft cells. In some patients, the high TCRbeta diversity seen at day 60 was put down to recipient T cells and intrathymic progenitors that had survived conditioning.

Library preparation employed PCR. Sequencing took place on an Illumina HiSeq 2500. To normalize quantification of the TCRbeta repertoire, the TCR libraries were built with molecular barcoding that relied on unique molecular identifiers. TCRdb trimmed public reads at Q25 via fastp, called clones via MiXCR and kept in-frame beta chains. One record per CDR3 amino acid sequence lists the most common genes and DNA. Within this sample are some 550,000 distinct CDR3 sequences, with under 30% of them counted one time only. Of the sample, 13% to 15% is held by the ten largest clones. The sample's treatment or condition label, decoded: allogeneic hematopoietic cell transplantation with graft depleted of TCRalphabeta T cells and CD19 B cells. TCRalphabeta/CD19-depleted allogeneic hematopoietic cell grafts were given to the transplant recipients, all of whom were children. The CDR3 has 16 amino acids, counting the end cysteine and phenylalanine. CDR3 DNA only is kept here, 48 bases in frame from base 1. At the junction V is shortened by 4 bases and J by 1 base, with 15 bases in between. CDR1 is given as MNHEY and CDR2 as SVGAGI, both from the germline V gene.

The TCR originated in a boy under two years old who had a stem cell transplant for acute myeloid leukemia, so the T cells may come from the graft donor. The sequencing here drew on PBMCs, mostly from graft donor cells, taken 360 days after TCRalphabeta/CD19-depleted stem cell transplant. The chain couples TRBV6-5 to TRBJ2-3; a weak D assignment points to TRBD1 (6 bases agree). The CDR3 protein: CASSSRGGAGTDTQYF. The DNA sequence reads TGTGCCAGCAGTTCGCGAGGGGGAGCTGGCACAGATACGCAGTATTTT.